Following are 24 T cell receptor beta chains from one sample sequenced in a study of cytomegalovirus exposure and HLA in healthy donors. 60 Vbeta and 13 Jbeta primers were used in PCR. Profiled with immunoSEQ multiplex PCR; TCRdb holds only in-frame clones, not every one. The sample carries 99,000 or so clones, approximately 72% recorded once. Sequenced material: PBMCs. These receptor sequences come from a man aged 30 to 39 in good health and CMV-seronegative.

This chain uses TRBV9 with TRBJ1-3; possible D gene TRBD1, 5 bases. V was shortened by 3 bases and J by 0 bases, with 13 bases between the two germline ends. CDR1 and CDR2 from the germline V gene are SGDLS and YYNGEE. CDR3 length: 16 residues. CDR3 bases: TGTGCCAGCAGCGGGACACGGACCGACTCTGGAAACACCATATATTTT. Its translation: CASSGTRTDSGNTIYF. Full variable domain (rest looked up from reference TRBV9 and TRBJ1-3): DSGVTQTPKHLITATGQRVTLRCSPRSGDLSVYWYQQSLDQGLQFLIQYYNGEERAKGNILERFSAQQFPDLHSELNLSSLELGDSALYFCASSGTRTDSGNTIYFGEGSWLTVV.

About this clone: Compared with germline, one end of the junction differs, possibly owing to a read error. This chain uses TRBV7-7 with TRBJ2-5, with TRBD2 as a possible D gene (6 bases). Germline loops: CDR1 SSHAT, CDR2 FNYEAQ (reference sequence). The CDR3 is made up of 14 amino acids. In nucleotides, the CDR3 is TGTGCTAGCAGCTTGGGGGACTCACCCCACACCCAGTACTTC. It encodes CASSLGDSPHTQYF.

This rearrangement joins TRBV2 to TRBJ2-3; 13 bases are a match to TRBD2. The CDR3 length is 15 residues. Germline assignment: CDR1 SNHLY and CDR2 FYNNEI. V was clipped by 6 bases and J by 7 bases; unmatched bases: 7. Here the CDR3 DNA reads TGTGCCAGCAGGGAAACTAGCGGGGGGGGCCATACGCAGTATTTT. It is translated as CASRETSGGGHTQYF.

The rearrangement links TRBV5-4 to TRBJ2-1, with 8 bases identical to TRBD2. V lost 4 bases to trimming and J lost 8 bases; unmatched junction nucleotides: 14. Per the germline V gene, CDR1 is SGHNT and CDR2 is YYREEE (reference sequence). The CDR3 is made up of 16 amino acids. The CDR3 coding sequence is TGTGCCAGCAGCGCTAGACAGGTGACAGCGGGGGATGAGCAGTTCTTC. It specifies CASSARQVTAGDEQFF.

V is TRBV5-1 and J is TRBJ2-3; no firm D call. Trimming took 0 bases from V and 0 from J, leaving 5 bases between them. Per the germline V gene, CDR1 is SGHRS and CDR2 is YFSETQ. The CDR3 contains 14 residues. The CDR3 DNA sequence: TGCGCCAGCAGCTTGGAGCAAAGCACAGATACGCAGTATTTT. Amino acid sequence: CASSLEQSTDTQYF.

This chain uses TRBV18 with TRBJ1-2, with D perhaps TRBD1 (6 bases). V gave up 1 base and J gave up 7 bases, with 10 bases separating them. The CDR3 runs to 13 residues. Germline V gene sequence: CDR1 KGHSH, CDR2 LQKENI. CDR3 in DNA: TGTGCCAGCTCACCACAGGGGGTAGGTGGCTACACCTTC. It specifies CASSPQGVGGYTF.

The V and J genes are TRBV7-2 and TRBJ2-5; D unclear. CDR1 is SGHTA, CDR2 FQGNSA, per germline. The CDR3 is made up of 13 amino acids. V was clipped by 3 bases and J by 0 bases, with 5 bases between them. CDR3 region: CASSLGNQETQYF. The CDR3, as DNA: TGTGCCAGCAGCTTGGGCAACCAAGAGACCCAGTACTTC.

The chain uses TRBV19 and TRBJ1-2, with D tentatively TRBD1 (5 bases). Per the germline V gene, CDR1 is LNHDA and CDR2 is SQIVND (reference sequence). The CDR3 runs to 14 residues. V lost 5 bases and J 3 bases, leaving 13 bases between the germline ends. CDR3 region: CASSPAGGDYGYTF. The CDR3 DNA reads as TGTGCCAGTAGTCCCGCGGGGGGGGACTATGGCTACACCTTC.

The CDR3 sequence: CASAGGTDTQYF. For the CDR3, the DNA is TGTGCCAGCGCCGGGGGCACAGATACGCAGTATTTT. The chain couples TRBV11-3 to TRBJ2-3, with a weak D call TRBD2 (5 bases). The CDR3 sequence is 12 residues long. CDR1 is SGHNT, CDR2 YENEEA, per germline. V gave up 8 bases and J gave up 1 base, with 7 bases separating them.

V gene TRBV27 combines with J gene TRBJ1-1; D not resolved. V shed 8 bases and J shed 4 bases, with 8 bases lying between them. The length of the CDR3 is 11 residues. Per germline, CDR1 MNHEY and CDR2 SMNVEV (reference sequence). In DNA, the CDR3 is TGTGCCAGCGTGTGGGCCACTGAAGCTTTCTTT. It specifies CASVWATEAFF.

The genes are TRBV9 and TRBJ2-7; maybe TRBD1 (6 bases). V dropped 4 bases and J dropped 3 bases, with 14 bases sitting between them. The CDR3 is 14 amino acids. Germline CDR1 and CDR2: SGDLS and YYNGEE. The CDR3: CASSSGDVGYEQYF. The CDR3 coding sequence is TGTGCCAGCAGCTCAGGGGATGTGGGCTACGAGCAGTACTTC. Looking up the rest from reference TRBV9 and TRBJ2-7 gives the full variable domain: DSGVTQTPKHLITATGQRVTLRCSPRSGDLSVYWYQQSLDQGLQFLIQYYNGEERAKGNILERFSAQQFPDLHSELNLSSLELGDSALYFCASSSGDVGYEQYFGPGTRLTVT.

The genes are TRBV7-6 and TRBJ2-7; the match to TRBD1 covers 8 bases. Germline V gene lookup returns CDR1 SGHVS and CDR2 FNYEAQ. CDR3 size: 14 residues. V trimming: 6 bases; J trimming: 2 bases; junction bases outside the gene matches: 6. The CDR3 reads CASSSGTGTYEQYF. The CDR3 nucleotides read TGTGCCAGCAGTTCCGGGACAGGTACCTACGAGCAGTACTTC.

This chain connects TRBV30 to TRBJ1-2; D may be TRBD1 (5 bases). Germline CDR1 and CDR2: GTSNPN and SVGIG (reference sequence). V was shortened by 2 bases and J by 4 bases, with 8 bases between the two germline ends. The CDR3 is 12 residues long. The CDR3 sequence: CAWSSGGYGYTF. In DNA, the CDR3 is TGTGCCTGGAGTAGCGGGGGCTATGGCTACACCTTC.

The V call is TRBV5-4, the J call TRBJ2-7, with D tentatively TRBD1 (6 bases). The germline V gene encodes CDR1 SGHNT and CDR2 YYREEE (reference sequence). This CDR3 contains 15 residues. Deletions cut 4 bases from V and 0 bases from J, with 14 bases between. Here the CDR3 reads CASSGRQGSSYEQYF. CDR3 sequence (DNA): TGTGCCAGCAGCGGGCGGCAGGGGAGCTCCTACGAGCAGTACTTC. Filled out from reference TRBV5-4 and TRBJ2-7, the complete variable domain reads ETGVTQSPTHLIKTRGQQVTLRCSSQSGHNTVSWYQQALGQGPQFIFQYYREEENGRGNFPPRFSGLQFPNYSSELNVNALELDDSALYLCASSGRQGSSYEQYFGPGTRLTVT.

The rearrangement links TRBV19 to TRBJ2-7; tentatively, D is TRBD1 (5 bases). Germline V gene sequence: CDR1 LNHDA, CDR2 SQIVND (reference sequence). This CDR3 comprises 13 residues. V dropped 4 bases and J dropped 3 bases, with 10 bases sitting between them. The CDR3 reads CASSTSDSYEQYF. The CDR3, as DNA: TGTGCCAGTAGTACTTCAGACAGCTACGAGCAGTACTTC.

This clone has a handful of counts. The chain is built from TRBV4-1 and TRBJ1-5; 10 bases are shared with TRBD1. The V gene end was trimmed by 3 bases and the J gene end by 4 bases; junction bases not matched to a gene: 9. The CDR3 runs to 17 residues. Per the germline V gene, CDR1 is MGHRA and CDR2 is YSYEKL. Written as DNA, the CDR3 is TGCGCCAGCAGCCAGGGCCGGGACAGGGGATATAATCAGCCCCAGCATTTT. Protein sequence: CASSQGRDRGYNQPQHF.

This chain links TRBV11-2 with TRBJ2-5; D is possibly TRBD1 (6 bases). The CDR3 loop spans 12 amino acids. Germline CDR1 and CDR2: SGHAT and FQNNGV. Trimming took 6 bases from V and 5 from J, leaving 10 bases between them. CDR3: CASSWTVETQYF. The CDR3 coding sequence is TGTGCCAGCAGTTGGACAGTGGAGACCCAGTACTTC.

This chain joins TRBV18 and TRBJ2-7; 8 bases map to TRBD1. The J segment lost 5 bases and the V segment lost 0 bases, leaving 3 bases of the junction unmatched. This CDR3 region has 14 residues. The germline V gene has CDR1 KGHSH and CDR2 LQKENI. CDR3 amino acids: CASSPPGQGNEQYF. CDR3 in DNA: TGTGCCAGCTCACCACCAGGACAGGGAAACGAGCAGTACTTC.

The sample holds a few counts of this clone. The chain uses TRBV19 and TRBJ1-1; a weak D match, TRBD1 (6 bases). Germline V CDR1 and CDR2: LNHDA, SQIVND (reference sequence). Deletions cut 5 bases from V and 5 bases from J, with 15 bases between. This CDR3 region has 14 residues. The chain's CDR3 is CASSYGGSRTEAFF. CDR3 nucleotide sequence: TGTGCCAGTAGTTATGGGGGCTCGAGAACTGAAGCTTTCTTT.

The CDR3 spells CASRSSRQETQYF. CDR3 DNA sequence: TGTGCCAGCAGGTCGAGTCGCCAAGAGACCCAGTACTTC. This chain joins TRBV7-9 and TRBJ2-5, with D hard to call. The CDR3 is 13 amino acids. Germline V gene sequence: CDR1 SEHNR, CDR2 FQNEAQ (reference sequence). Trimming cost V 6 bases and J 1 base, with 9 bases left between them.

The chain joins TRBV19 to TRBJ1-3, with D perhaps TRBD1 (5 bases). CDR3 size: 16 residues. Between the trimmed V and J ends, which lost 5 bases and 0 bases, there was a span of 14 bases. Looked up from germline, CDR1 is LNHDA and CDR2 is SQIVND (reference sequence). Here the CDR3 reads CASSVPDSYSGNTIYF. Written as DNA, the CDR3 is TGTGCCAGTAGTGTCCCCGACAGCTACTCTGGAAACACCATATATTTT.

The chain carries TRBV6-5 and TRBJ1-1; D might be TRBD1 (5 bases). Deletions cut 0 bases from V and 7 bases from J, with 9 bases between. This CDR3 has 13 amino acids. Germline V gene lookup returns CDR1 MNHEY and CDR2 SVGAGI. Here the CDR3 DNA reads TGTGCCAGCAGTTACTCGGGGCTGGGTGAAGCTTTCTTT. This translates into CASSYSGLGEAFF.

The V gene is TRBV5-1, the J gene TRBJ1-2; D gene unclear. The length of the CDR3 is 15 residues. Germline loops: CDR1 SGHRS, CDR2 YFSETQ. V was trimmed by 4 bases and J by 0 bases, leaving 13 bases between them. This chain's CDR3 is CASSPLEVTNYGYTF. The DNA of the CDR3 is TGCGCCAGCAGCCCCCTCGAGGTGACTAACTATGGCTACACCTTC.

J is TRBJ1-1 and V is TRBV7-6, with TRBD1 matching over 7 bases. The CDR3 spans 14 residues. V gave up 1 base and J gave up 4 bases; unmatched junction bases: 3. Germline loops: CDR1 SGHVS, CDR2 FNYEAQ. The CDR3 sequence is CASSLGGGVTEAFF. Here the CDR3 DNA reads TGTGCCAGCAGCTTAGGAGGGGGCGTCACTGAAGCTTTCTTT.